These 19 T cell receptor beta chains were sequenced from one sample in a study of T cell responses to AZD1222 COVID-19 vaccine. Sequencing was performed with immunoSEQ multiplex PCR; in TCRdb, only in-frame clones are kept and a portion is missing. Here the sample spans more than 110,000 clones, 70% to 90% being singletons. The sequences come from peripheral blood, collected on day 0 of AZD1222 vaccination. These receptors originate from an adult in good health.

The V and J genes are TRBV28 and TRBJ1-2; TRBD1 is a possible D gene (6 bases). Deletions cut 5 bases from V and 6 bases from J, with 10 bases between. The CDR3 runs 12 residues. Germline CDR1 reads MDHEN; CDR2 reads SYDVKM. CDR3 amino acids: CASSTRGHGYTF. For the CDR3, the DNA is TGTGCCAGCAGTACCAGGGGTCATGGCTACACCTTC.

The chain links TRBV30 to TRBJ1-3; D is unresolved. Germline CDR1 reads GTSNPN; CDR2 reads SVGIG (reference sequence). Trimming took off 2 bases at V and 7 bases at J, with 15 bases between the two ends. The CDR3 is 14 amino acids. This CDR3 is CAWSKAAAGNTIYF. In nucleotides, the CDR3 is TGTGCCTGGAGTAAGGCGGCCGCGGGGAACACCATATATTTT.

The genes are TRBV5-1 and TRBJ2-7; possible D gene TRBD1, 5 bases. CDR1 is SGHRS and CDR2 is YFSETQ in the germline V gene. V was clipped by 0 bases and J by 6 bases, with 16 bases between them. CDR3 length equals 15 residues. For the CDR3, the DNA is TGCGCCAGCAGCTTGGAAGGTCTACCCCAGGGCGAGCAGTACTTC. This sequence encodes CASSLEGLPQGEQYF.

The gene calls are TRBV19 and TRBJ1-1, with a tentative D call TRBD1 (6 bases). CDR3 length equals 16 residues. Trimming left V 4 bases short and J 0 bases short, with 15 bases between. Germline values: CDR1 LNHDA, CDR2 SQIVND (reference sequence). The CDR3 bases are TGTGCCAGTAGTAGGAACAAAGGACAGCTGAACACTGAAGCTTTCTTT. This sequence encodes CASSRNKGQLNTEAFF.

As for this clone: This specimen includes other DNA sequences encoding the same CDR3. The chain uses TRBV15 and TRBJ2-7, with D perhaps TRBD1 (5 bases). Germline CDR1 and CDR2: LNHNV and YYDKDF (reference sequence). The V end lost 0 bases, the J end lost 3 bases, and 6 bases lay between the germline ends. The CDR3 is made up of 13 amino acids. The CDR3: CATSRDRGYEQYF. The CDR3 DNA is TGTGCCACCAGCAGAGATAGGGGCTACGAGCAGTACTTC.

V usage is TRBV28 and J usage is TRBJ1-2; tentative D call: TRBD1 (5 bases). The CDR3 has 14 amino acids. Germline CDR1 is MDHEN and CDR2 is SYDVKM. V lost 6 bases and J 2 bases, leaving 13 bases between the germline ends. CDR3 nucleotide sequence: TGTGCCAGCAGGATAACCGGGACCAACTATGGCTACACCTTC. Protein: CASRITGTNYGYTF.

The chain links TRBV28 to TRBJ1-3; D is ambiguous. CDR1 is MDHEN, CDR2 SYDVKM, per germline. Trimming removed 5 bases from V and 8 bases from J, with 13 bases in between. The CDR3 loop spans 13 amino acids. As DNA, the CDR3 is TGTGCCAGCAGTACCCTTGGGCGGGACACCATATATTTT. Protein product: CASSTLGRDTIYF.

This clone was seen only once. The J gene is TRBJ1-6, the V gene TRBV25-1; D remains unclear. The CDR3 extends over 14 amino acids. In germline, CDR1 is MGHDK, CDR2 SYGVNS. V gave up 8 bases and J gave up 0 bases, with 8 bases separating them. The CDR3 spells CASQTLSYNSPLHF. The CDR3 bases are TGTGCCAGCCAGACCCTCTCCTATAATTCACCCCTCCACTTT.

This clone appeared once. The chain is built from TRBV18 and TRBJ1-5; 8 positions agree with TRBD1. Germline V CDR1 and CDR2: KGHSH, LQKENI. This CDR3 region has 18 residues. The trim removed 1 base at V and 1 base at J, leaving 9 bases unmatched. Here the CDR3 reads CASSPRGQGPISNQPQHF. The CDR3 DNA reads as TGTGCCAGCTCACCACGCGGACAGGGACCGATAAGCAATCAGCCCCAGCATTTT.

V is TRBV18 and J is TRBJ2-3, with TRBD2 matching over 10 bases. The V segment lost 2 bases and the J segment 5 bases; nucleotides outside the gene matches: 7. CDR3 length equals 16 residues. Germline V lookup: CDR1 KGHSH, CDR2 LQKENI. CDR3 bases: TGTGCCAGCTCACCAGAGTCTAGCGGGAGAGTAGATACGCAGTATTTT. Translating gives CASSPESSGRVDTQYF.

CDR3 protein: CASSQDRGGGPTDTQYF. For the CDR3, the DNA is TGTGCCAGCAGCCAAGATCGCGGCGGGGGGCCCACAGATACGCAGTATTTT. The chain couples TRBV4-2 to TRBJ2-3, with TRBD2 identical over 8 bases. The CDR3 contains 17 residues. With V trimmed by 0 bases and J by 2 bases, 7 bases remained unmatched. Germline assignment: CDR1 LGHNA and CDR2 YNFKEQ.

The J gene is TRBJ2-1, the V gene TRBV5-8, with 9 bases identical to TRBD1. V lost 4 bases to trimming and J lost 7 bases; unmatched junction nucleotides: 9. CDR1 and CDR2 from the germline V gene are SGHTS and YDEGEE. The CDR3 has 15 residues. The CDR3 DNA follows: TGTGCCAGCAGCCTTAGGGGACAGGGTACGAATGAGCAGTTCTTC. Translating gives CASSLRGQGTNEQFF.

Concerning this clone: One end of the junction is discordant with germline, which a read error may explain. J is TRBJ1-3 and V is TRBV7-9, with no clear D. The CDR3 sequence is 16 residues long. Germline-derived CDR1 and CDR2 are SEHNR and FQNEAQ (reference sequence). The CDR3 nucleotides read TGTGCCAGCAGCCCCGCCGGCCATCCCTCTGGAGACACCATATATTTT. Amino acid sequence: CASSPAGHPSGDTIYF.

This chain joins TRBV27 and TRBJ1-1; 7 bases are a match to TRBD1. Germline V gene sequence: CDR1 MNHEY, CDR2 SMNVEV (reference sequence). The ends lost 5 bases at V and 6 bases at J; junction bases unmatched: 6. CDR3 length: 13 amino acids. This chain's CDR3 is CASSRQGLSEAFF. As DNA, the CDR3 is TGTGCCAGCAGTCGACAGGGATTATCTGAAGCTTTCTTT.

The chain joins TRBV4-1 to TRBJ1-2; D remains ambiguous. This CDR3 comprises 15 residues. V shed 1 base and J shed 4 bases, with 13 bases lying between them. Germline values: CDR1 MGHRA, CDR2 YSYEKL. The CDR3 bases are TGCGCCAGCAGCCAAGTCTGGGAAGCCTCCTATGGCTACACCTTC. Protein sequence: CASSQVWEASYGYTF.

The chain recombines TRBV11-2 with TRBJ1-1; D is unresolved. There are 15 residues in the CDR3. Germline CDR1 and CDR2: SGHAT and FQNNGV. The V end was cut by 6 bases, the J end by 7 bases, with 21 bases between. For the CDR3, the DNA is TGTGCCAGCAGTTACCTCCCTCGGACGGGCTTTGAAGCTTTCTTT. Protein product: CASSYLPRTGFEAFF.

This chain links TRBV28 with TRBJ2-7; 10 bases align to TRBD2. The CDR3 runs to 17 residues. The V and J ends lost 2 bases and 3 bases, in that order; junction bases with no gene match: 10. Germline V gives CDR1 MDHEN, CDR2 SYDVKM. CDR3 nucleotide sequence: TGTGCCAGCAGTTTACCTTTCGTGTCTAGCGGGAGCTACGAGCAGTACTTC. Translated, it gives CASSLPFVSSGSYEQYF.

The chain has TRBV5-5 and TRBJ1-5, with D unclear. Germline loops: CDR1 SGHKS, CDR2 YYEKEE (reference sequence). Deletions cut 0 bases from V and 7 bases from J, with 11 bases between. CDR3 length: 14 amino acids. The CDR3 DNA sequence: TGTGCCAGCAGCTTGGTTGCTGCGTCCCAGCCCCAGCATTTT. Its protein product is CASSLVAASQPQHF.

The chain joins TRBV11-2 to TRBJ2-3, with 9 bases that match TRBD2. CDR3 length: 17 residues. The V and J ends lost 0 bases and 2 bases, in that order; junction bases with no gene match: 6. Germline V gene lookup returns CDR1 SGHAT and CDR2 FQNNGV. The CDR3 DNA sequence: TGTGCCAGCAGCTTAGACTTCAGCGGGGGGAACACAGATACGCAGTATTTT. It yields the protein CASSLDFSGGNTDTQYF.